This TCR beta chain was identified during a study of T cells after posttransplantation cyclophosphamide. This clone was counted many times. Sequenced by immunoSEQ multiplex PCR; TCRdb stores in-frame clones only, minus some. The profile covers over 20,000 clones, none occurring a single time. The CDR3 sequence is 16 residues long. Germline V gene sequence: CDR1 PRHDT, CDR2 FYEKMQ (reference sequence). Trimming removed 5 bases from V and 7 bases from J; junction bases left unmatched: 9. The chain combines TRBV13 with TRBJ1-5; the match to TRBD1 covers 12 bases. Sequencing input: PBMCs. The TCR was taken from a man aged 50-59 years in good health, CMV-negative, and a related stem cell transplant donor. CDR3 nucleotides: TGTGCCAGCAGCCGGGGACAGGGGGCTTTAAAGCAGCCCCAGCATTTT. It encodes CASSRGQGALKQPQHF.